These 3 T cell receptor beta chains came from one sample sequenced in a study of OX40 agonist ivuxolimab in advanced cancers. TCRdb's copy holds only in-frame clones and misses some; the assay was immunoSEQ multiplex PCR. The sample has about 25,000 clones; around 86% are singletons. The sample here was CD4+ or CD8+ T cells sorted from blood, taken in a trial of the OX40 agonist ivuxolimab. These receptors were taken from an adult with an advanced solid tumor such as melanoma, head and neck, liver or kidney cancer.

This chain joins TRBV12-2 and TRBJ1-4. TRBV12-2 is an annotated pseudogene. CDR3 length equals 16 residues. The CDR3 region has the DNA TGTGCAAGTCGCTTACAGACCAGATTAACCGATGAAAAACTGTTTTTT. Protein: CASRLQTRLTDEKLFF.

By its share, this clone is medium-sized. Other DNA sequences in this specimen translate into the identical CDR3. The rearrangement links TRBV6-4 to TRBJ2-7, with D possibly being TRBD2 (7 bases). CDR1 is MRHNA and CDR2 is SNTAGT in the germline V gene. The CDR3 totals 14 residues. The V end lost 5 bases, the J end lost 3 bases, and 14 bases lay between the germline ends. DNA for the CDR3: TGTGCCAGCAGTTACGGAGGGGGGGGCTACGAGCAGTACTTC. Translation: CASSYGGGGYEQYF.

V usage is TRBV7-9 and J usage is TRBJ2-3; D ambiguous. CDR1 is SEHNR and CDR2 is FQNEAQ in the germline V gene (reference sequence). V was pared by 7 bases and J by 2 bases, with 16 bases between. This CDR3 contains 15 residues. The CDR3 coding sequence is TGTGCCAGCACCCCCGGTTGGGGAAACACAGATACGCAGTATTTT. This encodes CASTPGWGNTDTQYF.